This T cell receptor beta chain comes out of a study of shared clonotypes between healthy human individuals. The repertoire was sequenced with immunoSEQ multiplex PCR; TCRdb's copy has only in-frame clones and lacks some. In the table there are about 2 million clones, approximately 94% of which are singletons. Selected positively for CCR7 and CD45RO-negative, naive CD8 cells excluded terminally differentiated effector memory CD45RA+ cells. Trimming stripped 4 bases from V and 0 bases from J, with 15 bases between. The CDR3 spans 16 residues. Germline V gene lookup returns CDR1 SGHKS and CDR2 YYEKEE (reference sequence).

The V gene is TRBV5-5, the J gene TRBJ2-3; D is undetermined. Sequencing used naive CD8+ T cells sorted from blood. The sequence was obtained from a man aged 18 to 30 in good health. CDR3 amino acids: CASSPTLRLSTDTQYF. CDR3 coding DNA: TGTGCCAGCAGCCCAACACTCAGATTGAGCACAGATACGCAGTATTTT.